This T cell receptor beta chain was recovered during a study of cytomegalovirus exposure and HLA in healthy donors. The V end lost 7 bases, the J end lost 1 base, and 18 bases lay between the germline ends. CDR1 and CDR2 from the germline V gene are SGHAT and FQNNGV. This CDR3 region has 16 residues. The primer mix had 60 Vbeta and 13 Jbeta primers. Authors' processing steps: The authors later counted roughly 79 million unique TCR beta chains, some 11 million of them shared. The method was immunoSEQ multiplex PCR; TCRdb's version includes in-frame clones alone and lacks a portion of them. The V and J calls and the clone size are those of that table, but D and trimming were determined from the DNA. This sample's table has approximately 130,000 clones.

Sequenced material: PBMCs. The clonotype was recovered from a woman in her sixties in good health and CMV-seronegative. The chain employs TRBV11-2 and TRBJ2-3; maybe TRBD1 (5 bases). CDR3 sequence reads: CASTQGSPFGTDTQYF. Here the CDR3 DNA reads TGTGCCAGCACCCAGGGCAGCCCCTTTGGCACAGATACGCAGTATTTT.